This entry is about one TCR beta chain. Its specificity is not known. CDR3 length: 16 amino acids. Germline V gene lookup returns CDR1 KGHDR and CDR2 SFDVKD. V lost 5 bases and J lost 6; bases outside the gene matches: 10. Template-switching 5'RACE yielded the TCR cDNA; a universal primer site and UMIs were added in the process. TCRdb ran MiXCR on the 5' RACE reads and lists one entry per CDR3 protein. The data show a few hundred thousand distinct CDR3 sequences, less than 20% seen once. This record comes from a study of T cells after yellow fever vaccination. Regarding the study as a whole: Re-detected after boosting: most primary clones, 96% of CD4 and about 89% of CD8. From the bulk population, abundant clonotypes could contaminate and appear within FACS-sorted repertoires. Clonotype sharing between CD4 and CD8 compartments was small.

This receptor was taken from a man aged 18 to 30 who received the YFV17D yellow fever vaccine. Sequenced here: PBMCs, sampled around 5 days after the first yellow fever vaccination. The chain employs TRBV24-1 and TRBJ2-1; 9 positions match TRBD2. The chain's CDR3 is CATSAPEISGGNEQFF. CDR3 nucleotide sequence: TGTGCCACCAGTGCCCCGGAGATTAGCGGGGGCAATGAGCAGTTCTTC.